This T cell receptor beta chain was retrieved from a study of blood T cell repertoires in COVID-19. Study details: Material from acute and convalescent COVID-19 was sourced from the United States, Italy and Spain. The cDNA or gDNA used as material had been derived from T cells, B-cell-depleted T cells, or PBMCs.

CDR3 length: 15 residues. J was trimmed by 2 bases and V by 2 bases; bases with no gene match: 6. CDR1 is MNHEY and CDR2 is SVGAGI in the germline V gene. Original analysis: Estimated nucleated cell counts came from reference gene primer amplification. Data came from immunoSEQ multiplex PCR; TCRdb stores just in-frame clones and leaves some out. The D gene and trimming were derived from the DNA, and the V and J assignments and clone size from that table. The sample lists fewer than 75,000 clones, approximately 75% occurring once. The chain recombines TRBV6-5 with TRBJ2-7; 7 bases align to TRBD2. Sequencing was done on a sample of peripheral blood. This clonotype was sampled from a woman aged 60-70 years with acute or convalescent COVID-19. This CDR3 is CASSYREGPPYEQYF. In DNA, the CDR3 is TGTGCCAGCAGTTACAGGGAGGGACCCCCCTACGAGCAGTACTTC.